A selection of T cell receptor beta chains follows, all from one sample in a study of patients and donors after allogeneic stem cell transplantation. TCRdb re-analysed the RT-PCR reads in MiXCR, keeping a single row per CDR3 protein. The sample holds around 150,000 distinct CDR3 sequences; 30% to 45% are singletons and the top ten take about 50%. Input material: blood, either unsorted or a sorted T cell fraction (not recorded which). The receptors shown here come from a human donor who was either an allogeneic HSCT recipient or a stem cell or donor lymphocyte infusion donor (not recorded which). It is not recorded whose cells these are; they may come from a transplant donor. CDR3s include the opening cysteine and the closing phenylalanine or tryptophan. Each record gives: CDR3 protein, CDR3 DNA, D gene, clone size, V gene, J gene. A D gene is named only where the DNA matches it firmly. Clone size appears in some rows only: once, few, many, or a class for an expanded clone.

CASRYPGPGRGYGYTF	TGTGCCAGCAGATATCCGGGCCCGGGGCGAGGCTATGGCTACACCTTC	.	few	TRBV6-6	TRBJ1-2
CSAFQMLGTEAFF	.	.	once	TRBV29-1	TRBJ1-1
CASSYGPGGLSYEQYF	TGTGCCAGCAGTTACGGCCCGGGAGGGCTCTCCTACGAGCAGTACTTC	TRBD2	.	TRBV6-5	TRBJ2-7
CASSGQVEGASPLHF	TGTGCCAGCAGCGGGCAGGTGGAGGGCGCTTCACCCCTCCACTTT	.	few	TRBV12-3/TRBV12-4	TRBJ1-6
CASSLYGGRHTEAFF	TGTGCCAGCAGCTTATACGGGGGCAGGCACACTGAAGCTTTCTTT	.	.	TRBV11-2	TRBJ1-1
CASSSRGHASYEQYF	TGTGCCAGCAGTTCCAGGGGGCATGCATCCTACGAGCAGTACTTC	TRBD1	once	TRBV27	TRBJ2-7
CASRGGTGVQGPQHF	TGTGCCAGCAGGGGGGGGACAGGGGTGCAGGGGCCCCAGCATTTT	TRBD1	.	TRBV27	TRBJ1-5
CASSLLASDTQYF	TGTGCTAGCAGCTTACTAGCCTCAGATACGCAGTATTTT	.	.	TRBV7-7	TRBJ2-3
CAISESEGIFNTEAFF	TGTGCCATCAGTGAGTCGGAGGGGATCTTCAACACTGAAGCTTTCTTT	.	few	TRBV10-3	TRBJ1-1
CASSYTGADTQYF	TGTGCCAGCAGTTACACGGGGGCAGATACGCAGTATTTT	.	.	TRBV6-5	TRBJ2-3
CASSLVGGAGETQYF	TGTGCCAGCAGTTTGGTTGGGGGGGCCGGTGAGACCCAGTACTTC	.	.	TRBV12-3/TRBV12-4	TRBJ2-5
CSASVVDTEAFF	TGCAGTGCATCCGTGGTGGACACTGAAGCTTTCTTT	.	.	TRBV20-1	TRBJ1-1
CASSFSLGTGSSPLHF	TGTGCCAGCAGTTTTAGTTTGGGGACAGGGTCTTCACCCCTCCACTTT	TRBD1	.	TRBV12-3/TRBV12-4	TRBJ1-6
CASGQGISGELFF	TGCGCCAGCGGACAGGGAATCTCCGGGGAGCTGTTTTTT	TRBD1	.	TRBV5-1	TRBJ2-2
CASSWGLAPGGTDTQYF	TGCGCCAGCAGCTGGGGACTAGCTCCAGGGGGCACAGATACGCAGTATTTT	TRBD2	.	TRBV5-1	TRBJ2-3
CSAAPGNNYGYTF	TGCAGTGCGGCCCCGGGTAATAACTATGGCTACACCTTC	.	.	TRBV20-1	TRBJ1-2
CASSESTTSTDTQYF	TGTGCCAGCAGTGAATCTACTACTAGCACAGATACGCAGTATTTT	.	.	TRBV25-1	TRBJ2-3
CASSSGGLSATDTQYF	TGCGCCAGCAGCTCCGGGGGACTATCGGCGACAGATACGCAGTATTTT	TRBD2	.	TRBV5-1	TRBJ2-3
CASSPQGAGTEAFF	TGTGCCAGCAGCCCACAGGGGGCTGGCACTGAAGCTTTCTTT	TRBD1	.	TRBV4-2	TRBJ1-1
CASRGPGRGTDTQYF	TGTGCCAGCAGGGGACCGGGCCGGGGGACAGATACGCAGTATTTT	.	.	TRBV12-3/TRBV12-4	TRBJ2-3
CASRKTVEETQYF	TGTGCCAGCCGAAAGACAGTGGAAGAGACCCAGTACTTC	.	.	TRBV6-5	TRBJ2-5
CASKLGYPTDTQYF	TGTGCCAGCAAACTAGGATATCCCACAGATACGCAGTATTTT	.	few	TRBV6-5	TRBJ2-3
CSVVLAGLTDTQYF	TGCAGCGTTGTGCTAGCGGGGCTCACAGATACGCAGTATTTT	TRBD2	few	TRBV29-1	TRBJ2-3
CASSSVYEQYF	TGTGCCAGCAGCTCCGTCTACGAGCAGTACTTC	.	.	TRBV5-5	TRBJ2-7
CASSLALGQRIEAFF	TGTGCCAGCAGCTTAGCCCTGGGACAGAGAATTGAAGCTTTCTTT	TRBD1	few	TRBV7-9	TRBJ1-1
CASPLRDRTISGANVLTF	TGTGCTAGCCCTCTCCGGGACAGGACTATCTCTGGGGCCAACGTCCTGACTTTC	TRBD1	.	TRBV12-5	TRBJ2-6
CATSRVGFYGYTF	TGTGCCACCAGCAGAGTCGGTTTCTATGGCTACACCTTC	.	few	TRBV15	TRBJ1-2
CSVEDRRNSGNTIYF	TGCAGCGTTGAAGATCGTAGGAACTCTGGAAACACCATATATTTT	.	.	TRBV29-1	TRBJ1-3
CASSPQEGYTGELFF	TGTGCCAGCAGTCCCCAGGAGGGGTACACCGGGGAGCTGTTTTTT	.	.	TRBV6-5	TRBJ2-2
CAAARDGGYTF	TGTGCCGCTGCTCGGGATGGGGGCTACACCTTC	.	few	TRBV6-5	TRBJ1-2
CASSLQGFEARVGYTF	TGTGCCAGCAGCTTACAGGGATTTGAGGCTCGAGTGGGCTACACCTTC	.	.	TRBV11-2	TRBJ1-2
CASSSTSGGLAKNIQYF	TGTGCCAGCAGTTCGACTAGCGGGGGTCTAGCCAAAAACATTCAGTACTTC	TRBD2	.	TRBV6-5	TRBJ2-4
CASSITGQGDGYTF	TGTGCCAGCAGTATAACCGGACAGGGAGATGGCTACACCTTC	TRBD1	few	TRBV12-3/TRBV12-4	TRBJ1-2
CASSFTRQGPSPLHF	TGTGCCAGCAGCTTCACCAGACAGGGACCCTCACCCCTCCACTTT	TRBD1	.	TRBV7-9	TRBJ1-6
CASTSTSGGNYEQYF	TGTGCCAGCACCTCCACTAGCGGGGGAAACTACGAGCAGTACTTC	TRBD2	.	TRBV12-3/TRBV12-4	TRBJ2-7
CASSSPGTDYGYTF	TGCGCCAGCAGCTCGCCGGGGACCGACTATGGCTACACCTTC	.	few	TRBV5-1	TRBJ1-2
CASSPTGTDTQYF	TGTGCCAGCAGCCCCACGGGCACAGATACGCAGTATTTT	.	.	TRBV28	TRBJ2-3
CATGRGPATNEKLFF	TGTGCCACCGGCAGAGGTCCTGCCACTAATGAAAAACTGTTTTTT	.	.	TRBV15	TRBJ1-4
CASSSINTGELFF	TGTGCCAGCAGTTCTATAAATACCGGGGAGCTGTTTTTT	.	.	TRBV12-3/TRBV12-4	TRBJ2-2
CASNLARGGPMETQYF	TGTGCCAGCAACTTAGCTCGGGGAGGACCTATGGAGACCCAGTACTTC	.	.	TRBV7-8	TRBJ2-5
CSVGGGDYGYTF	TGCAGCGTTGGCGGGGGAGACTATGGCTACACCTTC	.	.	TRBV29-1	TRBJ1-2